This T cell receptor beta chain comes out of a study of response to subunit inactivated influenza vaccine. Germline V lookup: CDR1 SGHTA, CDR2 FQGNSA. CDR3 size: 14 residues. J gave up 0 bases and V 5 bases, and 4 bases lay outside the gene matches. TCRdb analysed the RT-PCR reads with MiXCR anew, one entry per CDR3 protein. The sample carries around 500,000 distinct CDR3 sequences, approximately 11% recorded once. Study outcomes and limitations: It was the authors' suggestion that each seasonal influenza vaccination recruits few new T cells.

In regard to this clonotype: Antigen: not known.

This clonotype originated in a man aged 45-60 years who received an inactivated influenza vaccine. The genes are TRBV7-2 and TRBJ2-7; 7 nucleotides line up with TRBD2. The sample here was PBMCs from blood, taken about 40 days after vaccination. Written as DNA, the CDR3 is TGTGCCAGCAGCCCAAGACTAGCCTCCTACGAGCAGTACTTC. Encoded protein: CASSPRLASYEQYF.